A selection of T cell receptor beta chains follows, all from one sample in a study of CD8+CD57+ T cells in acquired aplastic anemia. MiXCR, applied by TCRdb to the reads, yields one record per CDR3 protein. The profile shows about 150,000 distinct CDR3 sequences, less than 50% of them singletons. Sequencing used sorted CD4+, CD8+, or CD8+CD57+ T cells (not recorded which) from PBMCs. The receptor source for this set is a human donor with aplastic anemia. Each CDR3 is given with its conserved first and last residue. D genes are given only for firm matches. Not every row has a clone size; where given, it reads once, few, many or a size class.

>TRBV10-3|TRBJ2-5|TRBD2|-
TGTGCCACGATGGATGGTAGCGGGAACCTAGAGACCCAGTACTTC
CATMDGSGNLETQYF
>TRBV20-1|TRBJ2-1|-|few
TGCAGTGCTAGAGAGGGGGTCAGGGACAATGAGCAGTTCTTC
CSAREGVRDNEQFF
>TRBV12-3/TRBV12-4|TRBJ2-1|TRBD2|-
TGTGCCAGCAGTTTGGGGACTAGCGGCCAATGGCAGTTCTTC
CASSLGTSGQWQFF
>TRBV9|TRBJ1-2|-|many
TGTGCCAGCAGCGGGGGGGCAGTGTACTATGGCTACACCTTC
CASSGGAVYYGYTF
>TRBV5-5|TRBJ1-5|-|many
TGTGCCAGCAGCCCGGCGGGGGAGCCCCAGCATTTT
CASSPAGEPQHF
>TRBV19|TRBJ2-7|-|many
TGTGCCAGTAGTACCCGGGACGGCACCTACGAGCAGTACTTC
CASSTRDGTYEQYF
>TRBV20-1|TRBJ2-7|TRBD1|many
TGCAGTGCCCCAGGAACGGACAGGGGATTGTACGAGCAGTACTTC
CSAPGTDRGLYEQYF
>TRBV19|TRBJ1-2|TRBD1|many
TGTGCCAGTAACCTACTCAGGGGGTCTAACTATGGCTACACCTTC
CASNLLRGSNYGYTF
>TRBV6-6|TRBJ1-2|-|many
TGTGCCAGCAGTCCTACGGGGGGCTACACCTTC
CASSPTGGYTF
>TRBV10-3|TRBJ2-2|TRBD2|-
TGTGCCATCACCGAAACGGGGGAGGGGTTGACCGGGGAGCTGTTTTTT
CAITETGEGLTGELFF
>TRBV9|TRBJ1-6|-|-
TGTGCCAGCAGCGCTGCGATAGAATCACCCCTCCACTTT
CASSAAIESPLHF
>TRBV30|TRBJ2-2|-|-
TGTGCCTGGAGTTATAGTGGGGAGCTGTTTTTT
CAWSYSGELFF
>TRBV9|TRBJ1-1|-|many
TGTGCCAGCAGCGCGTCGGGGAAAACTGAAGCTTTCTTT
CASSASGKTEAFF
>TRBV20-1|TRBJ1-2|-|-
TGCAGTGCTAGAAGGTTGGCAGGGGTTAACTATGGCTACACCTTC
CSARRLAGVNYGYTF
>TRBV4-1|TRBJ2-3|TRBD2|-
TGCGCCAGCAGCCAAGAGGGGGGGATGAGGACAGATACGCAGTATTTT
CASSQEGGMRTDTQYF
>TRBV10-1|TRBJ1-1|TRBD1|once
TGCGCCAGCAGTCCTAAGACAGGGATGAACACTGAAGCTTTCTTT
CASSPKTGMNTEAFF
>TRBV2|TRBJ1-1|TRBD1|few
TGTGCCAGCAGTTATGACAGGGACACTGAAGCTTTCTTT
CASSYDRDTEAFF
>TRBV11-2|TRBJ2-7|-|few
TGTGCCAGCAGTCCACTGGGACTCACAGCTCCTAACGAGCAGTACTTC
CASSPLGLTAPNEQYF
>TRBV24-1|TRBJ2-1|-|-
TGTGCCACCAGTGACCCCGCTAGTAACAATGAGCAGTTCTTC
CATSDPASNNEQFF
>TRBV24-1|TRBJ2-3|TRBD1|once
TGTGCCACCAGTGATTCCGGGACAGGGGTAGATACGCAGTATTTT
CATSDSGTGVDTQYF
>TRBV12-3/TRBV12-4|TRBJ1-1|-|many
TGTGCCAGCAGTCCGCCCGGTCGGAACACTGAAGCTTTCTTT
CASSPPGRNTEAFF
>TRBV12-3/TRBV12-4|TRBJ1-1|-|many
TGTGCCAGCAGCCAGGAGAACACTGAAGCTTTCTTT
CASSQENTEAFF
>TRBV9|TRBJ2-2|-|many
TGTGCCAGCAGCGGCGCTGGGGGACCCGGGGAGCTGTTTTTT
CASSGAGGPGELFF
>TRBV12-3/TRBV12-4|TRBJ2-5|-|many
TGTGCCAGCCGTCCCCAGAACCAAGAGACCCAGTACTTC
CASRPQNQETQYF
>TRBV27|TRBJ1-6|-|-
TGTGCCAGCGGGTACGAGTCGGACCCGGGCGGTTCACCCCTCCACTTT
CASGYESDPGGSPLHF
>TRBV29-1|TRBJ1-1|TRBD1|-
TGCAGCGTTGACGGACAGGGTTCGGGGTTGGGCACTGAAGCTTTCTTT
CSVDGQGSGLGTEAFF
>TRBV24-1|TRBJ2-5|-|-
TGTGCCACCAGTGATTGGGGGACCGGAGGGCAAGAGACCCAGTACTTC
CATSDWGTGGQETQYF
>TRBV7-8|TRBJ1-1|-|medium-sized
TGTGCCAGCAGCCCGTGGTCAGCTGAAGCTTTCTTT
CASSPWSAEAFF
>TRBV4-3|TRBJ2-7|-|many
TGCGCCAGCAGCAGCGGACGCTCCTACGAGCAGTACTTC
CASSSGRSYEQYF
>TRBV20-1|TRBJ2-7|-|-
TGCAGTGCTAGGCCCCTCGGGGTCCCCTACGAGCAGTACTTC
CSARPLGVPYEQYF
>TRBV19|TRBJ2-2|-|-
TGTGCCAGTAGTCCTGGGACCTTGAACACCGGGGAGCTGTTTTTT
CASSPGTLNTGELFF
>TRBV20-1|TRBJ2-1|TRBD2|many
TGCAGTGCTAGAGGATTAATAGCGGGATCCTCTAATGAGCAGTTCTTC
CSARGLIAGSSNEQFF
>TRBV11-2|TRBJ2-1|-|-
TGTGCCAGCAGCTTAAGCAGTGGGCAGAGCAATGAGCAGTTCTTC
CASSLSSGQSNEQFF
>TRBV2|TRBJ1-3|TRBD1|many
TGTGCCAGCAGTCCCGGACAGGGGGCCGGAAACACCATATATTTT
CASSPGQGAGNTIYF
>TRBV25-1|TRBJ1-1|TRBD1|few
TGTGCCAGCAGTGAATCGGCAGGGGGAACTGAAGCTTTCTTT
CASSESAGGTEAFF
>TRBV11-2|TRBJ2-2|-|-
TGTGCCAGCAGCCCGAGCCCCCGGACTCCCGGGGAGCTGTTTTTT
CASSPSPRTPGELFF
>TRBV27|TRBJ1-2|-|-
TGTGCCAGCAGTGAAGGTCTTGGCTACACCTTC
CASSEGLGYTF
>TRBV11-1|TRBJ2-1|TRBD2|once
TGTGCCAGCAGCTTATTTCGGACGGGGGGCTCCTACAATGAGCAGTTCTTC
CASSLFRTGGSYNEQFF
>TRBV7-2|TRBJ2-5|-|-
TGTGCCAGCAGGGACTCGCAAGAGACCCAGTACTTC
CASRDSQETQYF
>TRBV5-4|TRBJ2-7|TRBD2|once
TGTGCCAGCAGCTTGGGACTAGCTCGGGGTGACGAGCAGTACTTC
CASSLGLARGDEQYF
>TRBV6-2/TRBV6-3|TRBJ1-5|-|few
TGTGCCAGCAGTTACAGAGTGGGGGAATCGAGCAATCAGCCCCAGCATTTT
CASSYRVGESSNQPQHF
>TRBV29-1|TRBJ2-3|-|-
TGCAGCGGCAGGGGGGGACTCACAGATACGCAGTATTTT
CSGRGGLTDTQYF
>TRBV12-3/TRBV12-4|TRBJ1-4|-|few
TGTGCCAGCAGTTTCGGGTTTACTAATGAAAAACTGTTTTTT
CASSFGFTNEKLFF
>TRBV2|TRBJ1-2|-|few
TGTGCCAGCAGTTTCCGGGACGACTATGGCTACACCTTC
CASSFRDDYGYTF
>TRBV7-2|TRBJ1-2|-|-
TGTGCCAGCAGCTTAGTGCGGACGGCGGTCGAGTGGGGCCTCGGCTACACCTTC
CASSLVRTAVEWGLGYTF
>TRBV20-1|TRBJ1-5|-|many
TGCAGTGCTAGAGATCTGGGCAGGAATAGCAATCAGCCCCAGCATTTT
CSARDLGRNSNQPQHF
>TRBV7-3|TRBJ1-1|-|-
TGTGCCAGCAGCTTAACGTCGGGGCACCCTGAAGCTTTCTTT
CASSLTSGHPEAFF
>TRBV7-3|TRBJ1-2|-|many
TGTGCCAGCAGCCCCAATGGAGGGACCGTCTATGGCTACACCTTC
CASSPNGGTVYGYTF
>TRBV20-1|TRBJ2-3|-|-
TGCAGTGCTAGGGCAGCTAGCACAGAGACGCAGTATTTT
CSARAASTETQYF
>TRBV19|TRBJ2-5|-|-
TGTGCCAGTAGTGGGGCCCAGCAAGAGACCCAGTACTTC
CASSGAQQETQYF